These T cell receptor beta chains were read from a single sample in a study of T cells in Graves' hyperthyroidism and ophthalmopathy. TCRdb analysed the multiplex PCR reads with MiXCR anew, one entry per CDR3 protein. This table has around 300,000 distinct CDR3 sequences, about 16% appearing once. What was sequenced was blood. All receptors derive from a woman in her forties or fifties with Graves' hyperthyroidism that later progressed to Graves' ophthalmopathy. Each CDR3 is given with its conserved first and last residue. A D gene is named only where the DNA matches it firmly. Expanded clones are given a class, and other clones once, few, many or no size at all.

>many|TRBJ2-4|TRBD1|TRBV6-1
CASRTADRANIQYF
TGTGCCAGCAGGACTGCGGACAGGGCAAACATTCAGTACTTC
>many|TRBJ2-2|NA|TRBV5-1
CASSLQGGAGELFF
TGCGCCAGCAGCCTACAGGGTGGAGCCGGGGAGCTGTTTTTT
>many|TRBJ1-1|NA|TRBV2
CASSAKSGGTEAFF
TGTGCCAGCAGTGCGAAATCGGGGGGCACTGAAGCTTTCTTT
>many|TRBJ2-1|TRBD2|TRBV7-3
CASSLSGGSYNEQFF
TGTGCCAGCAGCTTGAGCGGCGGGAGTTACAATGAGCAGTTCTTC
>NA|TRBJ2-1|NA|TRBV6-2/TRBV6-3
CASSRGTQHGEQFF
TGTGCCAGCAGTCGCGGGACTCAACATGGGGAGCAGTTCTTC
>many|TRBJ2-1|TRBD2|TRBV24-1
CATASGKHSVNDEQFF
TGTGCCACCGCCAGCGGGAAGCACAGCGTCAATGATGAGCAGTTCTTC
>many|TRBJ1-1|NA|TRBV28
CASRVGGTEAFF
TGTGCCTCCAGGGTTGGGGGGACTGAAGCTTTCTTT
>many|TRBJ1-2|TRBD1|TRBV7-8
CASTPGTGYRYTF
TGTGCCAGCACCCCCGGGACAGGGTACCGCTACACCTTC
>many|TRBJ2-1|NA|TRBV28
CASSPRVGSQWGNEQFF
TGTGCCAGCAGTCCTCGGGTGGGGTCCCAATGGGGCAATGAGCAGTTCTTC
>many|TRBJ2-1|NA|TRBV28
CASSPWTQGSYNEQFF
TGTGCCAGCAGCCCTTGGACCCAAGGCTCCTACAATGAGCAGTTCTTC
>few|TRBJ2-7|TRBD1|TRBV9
CASSVGTGAYEQYF
TGTGCCAGCAGCGTAGGGACAGGGGCCTACGAGCAGTACTTC
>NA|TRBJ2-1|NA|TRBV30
CAWSWGSDEQFF
TGTGCCTGGAGTTGGGGGAGCGATGAGCAGTTCTTC
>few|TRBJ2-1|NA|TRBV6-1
CASHRGGFVYEQFF
TGTGCCAGCCACAGGGGGGGGTTTGTTTATGAGCAGTTCTTC
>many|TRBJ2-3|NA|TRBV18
CASSPLTSTDTQYF
TGTGCCAGCTCACCACTTACTAGCACAGATACGCAGTATTTT
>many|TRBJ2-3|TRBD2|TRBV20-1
CSASSREGKDTQYF
TGCAGTGCTTCCTCGCGGGAGGGGAAAGATACGCAGTATTTT
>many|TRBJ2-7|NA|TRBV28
CASSLSAGVAYEQYF
TGTGCCAGCAGTTTATCTGCAGGGGTGGCCTACGAGCAGTACTTC
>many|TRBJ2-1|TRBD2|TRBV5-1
CASSPPPAGAYNEQFF
TGCGCCAGCAGCCCCCCCCCGGCGGGAGCCTACAATGAGCAGTTCTTC
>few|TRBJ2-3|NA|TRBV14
CASSQAGTDTQYF
TGTGCCAGCAGCCAAGCTGGCACAGATACGCAGTATTTT
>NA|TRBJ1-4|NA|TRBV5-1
CASSYFRPDEKLFF
TGCGCCAGCAGCTACTTTCGACCAGATGAAAAACTGTTTTTT
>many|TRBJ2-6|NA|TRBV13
CASSLGRTLVLTF
TGTGCCAGCAGCTTAGGCCGGACCCTAGTCCTGACTTTC
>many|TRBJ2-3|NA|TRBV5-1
CASSWGSSSTDTQYF
TGCGCCAGCAGCTGGGGGTCTTCTAGCACAGATACGCAGTATTTT
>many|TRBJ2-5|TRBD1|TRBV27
CASSFGTGYQETQYF
TGTGCCAGCAGTTTTGGGACAGGGTACCAAGAGACCCAGTACTTC
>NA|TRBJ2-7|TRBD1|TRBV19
CASATGPSYEQYF
TGTGCCAGCGCGACAGGGCCTTCCTACGAGCAGTACTTC
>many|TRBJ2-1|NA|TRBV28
CASSFPGGLRNEQFF
TGTGCCAGCAGTTTTCCAGGAGGCCTACGCAATGAGCAGTTCTTC
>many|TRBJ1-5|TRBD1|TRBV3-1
CASSGTGGQPQHF
TGTGCCAGCAGCGGGACAGGGGGACAGCCCCAGCATTTT
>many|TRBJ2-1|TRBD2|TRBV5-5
CASSPSGGYNEQFF
TGTGCCAGCAGCCCGAGCGGGGGGTACAATGAGCAGTTCTTC
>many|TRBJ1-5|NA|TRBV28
CASSLPLGSGQPQHF
TGTGCCAGCAGTTTACCTCTAGGGAGCGGGCAGCCCCAGCATTTT
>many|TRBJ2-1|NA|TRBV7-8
CASSQPRDDQFF
TGTGCCAGCAGCCAACCCCGGGACGACCAGTTCTTC
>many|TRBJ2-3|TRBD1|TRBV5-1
CASSSPGQGSDTQYF
TGCGCCAGCAGTTCCCCGGGACAGGGTTCAGATACGCAGTATTTT
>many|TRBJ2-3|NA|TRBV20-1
CSAALGVFTDTQYF
TGCAGTGCTGCGTTGGGAGTCTTCACAGATACGCAGTATTTT
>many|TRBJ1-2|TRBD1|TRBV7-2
CASSPTGIGGYTF
TGTGCCAGCAGCCCGACAGGGATCGGTGGCTACACCTTC
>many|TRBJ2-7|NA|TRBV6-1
CASTRYVGTYEQYF
TGTGCCAGCACTCGCTACGTGGGGACCTACGAGCAGTACTTC
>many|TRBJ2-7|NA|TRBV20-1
CSATDPSSFYEQYF
TGCAGTGCTACCGACCCTAGCTCTTTCTACGAGCAGTACTTC
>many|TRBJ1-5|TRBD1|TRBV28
CASSFSDRAQPQHF
TGTGCCAGCAGTTTTTCGGACAGGGCCCAGCCCCAGCATTTT
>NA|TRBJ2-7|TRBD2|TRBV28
CASSLLAGYEQYF
TGTGCCAGCAGTTTACTAGCGGGTTACGAGCAGTACTTC
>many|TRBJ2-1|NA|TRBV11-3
CASSLTGVGYNEQFF
TGTGCCAGCAGCTTGACGGGGGTCGGGTACAATGAGCAGTTCTTC
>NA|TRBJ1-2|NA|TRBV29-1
CSVRQENYGYTF
TGCAGCGTTCGACAGGAAAACTATGGCTACACCTTC
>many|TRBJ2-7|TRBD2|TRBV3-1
CASSQALAGGPYEQYF
TGTGCCAGCAGCCAAGCCCTAGCGGGAGGGCCTTACGAGCAGTACTTC
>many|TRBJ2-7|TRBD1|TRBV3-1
CASSQSDRLGEQYF
TGTGCCAGCAGCCAATCGGACAGGCTGGGGGAGCAGTACTTC
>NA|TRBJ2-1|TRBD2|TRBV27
CASSDRRGRREQFF
TGTGCCAGCAGTGATCGGCGCGGGAGGCGTGAGCAGTTCTTC
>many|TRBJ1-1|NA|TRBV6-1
CASSYGDTEAFF
TGTGCCAGCAGTTATGGGGACACTGAAGCTTTCTTT
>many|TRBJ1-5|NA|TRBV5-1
CASSLNTDSNQPQHF
TGCGCCAGCAGCTTGAACACCGATAGCAATCAGCCCCAGCATTTT
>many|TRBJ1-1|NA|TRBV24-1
CATSDSRVGGMNTEAFF
TGTGCCACCAGTGATAGCAGGGTGGGGGGAATGAACACTGAAGCTTTCTTT
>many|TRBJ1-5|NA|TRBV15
CATSRDYEGGQPQHF
TGTGCCACCAGCAGGGATTATGAGGGTGGACAGCCCCAGCATTTT
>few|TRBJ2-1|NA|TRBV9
CASSYTAGRATYNEQFF
TGTGCCAGCAGCTACACAGCGGGCCGGGCAACCTACAATGAGCAGTTCTTC
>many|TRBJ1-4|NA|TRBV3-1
CASSHGQAGKAANEKLFF
TGTGCCAGCAGCCACGGTCAGGCAGGGAAGGCGGCTAATGAAAAACTGTTTTTT
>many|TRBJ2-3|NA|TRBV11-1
CASSLATGTTDTQYF
TGTGCCAGCAGCTTAGCCACAGGGACCACAGATACGCAGTATTTT
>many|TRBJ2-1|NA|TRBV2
CASSAQAGSYNEQFF
TGTGCCAGCAGTGCTCAAGCGGGCTCCTACAATGAGCAGTTCTTC
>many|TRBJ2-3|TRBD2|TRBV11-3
CASSLREEADTQYF
TGTGCCAGCAGCTTACGGGAGGAGGCAGATACGCAGTATTTT
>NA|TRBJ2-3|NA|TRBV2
CASSTGLIYTDTQYF
TGTGCCAGCAGCACGGGACTTATATACACAGATACGCAGTATTTT
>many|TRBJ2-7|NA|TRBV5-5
CASRADSYEQYF
TGTGCCAGCAGGGCCGACTCCTACGAGCAGTACTTC
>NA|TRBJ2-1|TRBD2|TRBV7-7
CASSASSGRATEQFF
TGTGCTAGCAGCGCCTCTAGCGGGAGGGCCACTGAGCAGTTCTTC
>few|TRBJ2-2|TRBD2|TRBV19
CASSLGTSLGELFF
TGTGCCAGTAGCCTGGGGACTAGTTTGGGGGAGCTGTTTTTT
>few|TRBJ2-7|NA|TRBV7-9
CASSPHGPVPYEQYF
TGTGCCAGCAGCCCCCATGGGCCAGTCCCCTACGAGCAGTACTTC
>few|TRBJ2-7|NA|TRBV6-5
CASSYHGEGEPYEQYF
TGTGCCAGCAGTTACCACGGAGAGGGGGAACCCTACGAGCAGTACTTC
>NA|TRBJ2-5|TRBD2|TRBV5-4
CASSYPGLAGGRAYF
TGTGCCAGCAGCTACCCTGGACTAGCGGGAGGGAGGGCGTACTTC